Listed below are T cell receptor beta chains from one sample, sequenced in a study of PD-L1 blockade in urothelial cancer. The protocol was immunoSEQ multiplex PCR, while the TCRdb copy is restricted to in-frame clones and leaves out a portion. This table holds 70,000 to 100,000 clones, about four fifths found once. The specimen was PBMCs, collected around atezolizumab (anti-PD-L1) treatment. The origin of the receptors is a man between 60 and 75 years old with urothelial cancer. Both conserved end residues are part of each CDR3. Each record gives: clone size, D gene, J gene, V gene, CDR3 DNA, CDR3 protein. A D gene is named only where the DNA matches it firmly. Only some rows state a clone size, as once, few, many or a class for expanded clones.

size: -; D: TRBD2; J: TRBJ2-5; V: TRBV23-1; DNA: TGCGCCAGCAGTCATGGCGGGAGTAGCCAAGAGACCCAGTACTTC; CDR3: CASSHGGSSQETQYF
size: -; D: -; J: TRBJ2-1; V: TRBV5-6; DNA: TGTGCCAGCAGCTGGCGGCTAGCAGATTTTTCCTACAATGAGCAGTTCTTC; CDR3: CASSWRLADFSYNEQFF
size: few; D: -; J: TRBJ2-1; V: TRBV21-1; DNA: TGTGCCAGCAGCAAAGCGAGATCGAGGCTAGCGGGAGTGGGGGACAATGAGCAGTTCTTC; CDR3: CASSKARSRLAGVGDNEQFF
size: -; D: -; J: TRBJ1-2; V: TRBV4-1; DNA: TGCGCCAGCAGCCAAGGGGGATGGACAGAGAAAGCTAACTATGGCTACACCTTC; CDR3: CASSQGGWTEKANYGYTF
size: -; D: TRBD1; J: TRBJ2-5; V: TRBV6-5; DNA: TGTGCCAGCACCCCCTCGACAGGGCGGGAGACCCAGTACTTC; CDR3: CASTPSTGRETQYF
size: -; D: -; J: TRBJ2-5; V: TRBV7-9; DNA: TGTGCCAGCAGCTTGGGGGCGGGTGAGACCCAGTACTTC; CDR3: CASSLGAGETQYF
size: once; D: -; J: TRBJ1-2; V: TRBV19; DNA: TGTGCCAGTAGTATAGCGGCAGGGGCCACCCCGTCGGGCTACACCTTC; CDR3: CASSIAAGATPSGYTF
size: -; D: -; J: TRBJ1-4; V: TRBV5-6; DNA: TGTGCCAGCAGCTATCGCCAGGAAAAACTGTTTTTT; CDR3: CASSYRQEKLFF
size: -; D: TRBD1; J: TRBJ1-1; V: TRBV5-3; DNA: TGTGCCAGAAGCTCTGAGCTCGACAGGGTGCTCGGCGGGAAAATGAACACTGAAGCTTTCTTT; CDR3: CARSSELDRVLGGKMNTEAFF
size: -; D: -; J: TRBJ1-3; V: TRBV25-1; DNA: TGTGCCAGCAGTGGCGGTACAGGCCACTCTGGAAACACCATATATTTT; CDR3: CASSGGTGHSGNTIYF
size: -; D: TRBD2; J: TRBJ2-3; V: TRBV10-2; DNA: TGCGCCAGCAGTGCGGGGGCTAGCGGGAGCGCAGATACGCAGTATTTT; CDR3: CASSAGASGSADTQYF
size: -; D: TRBD2; J: TRBJ2-7; V: TRBV6-1; DNA: TGTGCCAGCAGTGATCGACTAGCCGAAACCTTC; CDR3: CASSDRLAETF
size: -; D: -; J: TRBJ2-1; V: TRBV4-1; DNA: TGCGCCAGCAGGGGGCAGACCTACAATGAGCAGTTCTTC; CDR3: CASRGQTYNEQFF
size: -; D: TRBD1; J: TRBJ2-5; V: TRBV4-1; DNA: TGCGCCAGCAGCCTACCTGACAGGGACCGAGAGACCCAGTACTTC; CDR3: CASSLPDRDRETQYF
size: -; D: -; J: TRBJ2-1; V: TRBV18; DNA: TGTGCCAGCTCGGACACATTGAGCTCCTACAATGAGCAGTTCTTC; CDR3: CASSDTLSSYNEQFF
size: -; D: TRBD1; J: TRBJ2-7; V: TRBV6-5; DNA: TGTGCCAGCAGTTACGGGGACAGCTCCTACGAGCAGTACTTC; CDR3: CASSYGDSSYEQYF
size: -; D: -; J: TRBJ1-5; V: TRBV6-6; DNA: TGTGCCAGCAGTAAACAGGTTAGCAATCAGCCCCAGCATTTT; CDR3: CASSKQVSNQPQHF
size: -; D: TRBD2; J: TRBJ2-1; V: TRBV4-3; DNA: TGCGCCAGCAGCCAAAATCTAGCGGCCTACAATGAGCAGTTCTTC; CDR3: CASSQNLAAYNEQFF
size: few; D: TRBD2; J: TRBJ2-7; V: TRBV4-3; DNA: TGCGCCAGCAGCCAAGGGGTCCACTGGCGGGAGGACCCTTCCTACGAGCAGTACTTC; CDR3: CASSQGVHWREDPSYEQYF
size: few; D: -; J: TRBJ2-7; V: TRBV10-3; DNA: TGTGCCACTTTCAGGTCCTACGAGCAGTACTTC; CDR3: CATFRSYEQYF
size: -; D: TRBD2; J: TRBJ2-3; V: TRBV5-6; DNA: TGTGCCAGCAGCTTGGAACTTGGCGGGGGGGCAGATACGCAGTATTTT; CDR3: CASSLELGGGADTQYF
size: -; D: TRBD1; J: TRBJ2-6; V: TRBV9; DNA: TGTGCCAGCACTTACGGACAGGGGAGCTCTGGGGCCAACGTCCTGACTTTC; CDR3: CASTYGQGSSGANVLTF
size: -; D: TRBD2; J: TRBJ2-4; V: TRBV10-1; DNA: TGCGCCAGCAGTGAGTCGAGGGGAGGGGTAAGCATTCAGTACTTC; CDR3: CASSESRGGVSIQYF
size: once; D: TRBD1; J: TRBJ1-1; V: TRBV18; DNA: TGTGCCAGCTCACCTATCGACAGGGTACTGAACACTGAAGCTTTCTTT; CDR3: CASSPIDRVLNTEAFF
size: -; D: TRBD2; J: TRBJ2-7; V: TRBV5-1; DNA: TGCGCCAGCAGTAGATTAGCGGGGGGAATTACCTACGAGCAGTACTTC; CDR3: CASSRLAGGITYEQYF
size: -; D: -; J: TRBJ1-5; V: TRBV18; DNA: TGTGCCAGCTCACCAGTAGAGGGAGGACAGCCCCAGCATTTT; CDR3: CASSPVEGGQPQHF
size: -; D: -; J: TRBJ1-2; V: TRBV5-1; DNA: TGCGCCAGCTCGGAGGGGGGGGCGTTGATCCTTGGCTACACCTTC; CDR3: CASSEGGALILGYTF
size: -; D: -; J: TRBJ2-3; V: TRBV21-1; DNA: TGTGCCAGCACCTTGAGCGGGGGAGCAGATACGCAGTATTTT; CDR3: CASTLSGGADTQYF
size: -; D: TRBD1; J: TRBJ1-4; V: TRBV7-9; DNA: TGTGCCAGCAGCTTACGACAGGGGAATGAAAAACTGTTTTTT; CDR3: CASSLRQGNEKLFF
size: -; D: -; J: TRBJ2-3; V: TRBV6-6; DNA: TGTGCCAGCAGTAGCGGGAGCACAGATACGCAGTATTTT; CDR3: CASSSGSTDTQYF
size: few; D: TRBD1; J: TRBJ1-4; V: TRBV6-5; DNA: TGTGCCAGCAGGGAACAGGGGATACGTGAAAAACTGTTTTTT; CDR3: CASREQGIREKLFF